This TCR beta chain emerged from a study of cytomegalovirus exposure and HLA in healthy donors. Primers: 60 Vbeta forward and 13 Jbeta reverse. The data were produced by immunoSEQ multiplex PCR, yet TCRdb's version contains in-frame clones alone and is incomplete. The repertoire includes 150,000 or so clones, 60% to 85% of them detected once, and around 2.3% sits in the top ten. At the time of sampling, donors were nominally healthy, though unrecorded immune exposures were likely. Findings and limits, study-wide: The study found most TCR sequences rare, yet found some public TCRs in many donors. The authors later found most CMV-associated TCR beta chains appeared HLA-restricted.

Germline values: CDR1 LNHDA, CDR2 SQIVND (reference sequence). Between the trimmed V and J ends, which lost 9 bases and 4 bases, there was a span of 19 bases. CDR3 size: 16 residues. Details on this clone: Its antigen is currently unknown.

Sequenced material: PBMCs. The chain links TRBV19 to TRBJ1-6; D remains ambiguous. The sequence derives from a man aged 45-65 years in good health and CMV-seropositive. The CDR3 region is CASQTRPGSYNSPLHF. As DNA, the CDR3 is TGTGCCAGCCAAACCCGGCCGGGATCGTATAATTCACCCCTCCACTTT.